Following are 8 T cell receptor beta chains from one sample sequenced in a study of cytomegalovirus exposure and HLA in healthy donors. It was with 60 Vbeta and 13 Jbeta primers that the PCR ran. Data came from immunoSEQ multiplex PCR; TCRdb stores just in-frame clones and leaves some out. The data contain some 120,000 clones, 50% to 65% of them singletons. Sequenced: PBMCs. Receptors were obtained from a woman in her forties in good health and CMV-seropositive.

The chain recombines TRBV7-2 with TRBJ1-1, with a possible D match to TRBD1 (6 bases). The CDR3 is 14 amino acids. With 5 bases removed from V and 5 bases from J, the gap between germline ends came to 15 bases. CDR1 is SGHTA and CDR2 is FQGNSA in the germline V gene. The CDR3 loop reads CASSHREGWTEAFF. In nucleotides, the CDR3 is TGTGCCAGCAGCCACAGGGAGGGTTGGACTGAAGCTTTCTTT.

The chain has TRBV6-5 and TRBJ1-5; 7 bases are a match to TRBD1. The germline gives CDR1 MNHEY, CDR2 SVGAGI. V was pared by 8 bases and J by 4 bases, with 2 bases of the junction left unmatched. The CDR3 is 12 residues long. CDR3 amino acids: CASRTGNQPQHF. The CDR3 DNA reads as TGTGCCAGCCGGACAGGTAATCAGCCCCAGCATTTT.

In this sample, this clone turned up once. The V call is TRBV5-1, the J call TRBJ1-5; possible D gene TRBD1, 6 bases. V was trimmed by 4 bases and J by 9 bases, leaving 20 bases between them. Germline assignment: CDR1 SGHRS and CDR2 YFSETQ. This CDR3 is built from 15 residues. CDR3 amino acids: CASSPGGAGERPQHF. The CDR3 DNA sequence: TGCGCCAGCAGCCCCGGGGGGGCAGGGGAGCGGCCCCAGCATTTT.

V usage is TRBV9 and J usage is TRBJ2-5; no definite D call. With 0 bases removed from V and 5 bases from J, the gap between germline ends came to 8 bases. Per germline, CDR1 SGDLS and CDR2 YYNGEE. This CDR3 is 13 amino acids long. The CDR3 region is CASSVGQSETQYF. The CDR3 DNA sequence: TGTGCCAGCAGCGTAGGTCAGTCGGAGACCCAGTACTTC. Using reference TRBV9 and TRBJ2-5 for the parts outside the CDR3, the full variable domain is DSGVTQTPKHLITATGQRVTLRCSPRSGDLSVYWYQQSLDQGLQFLIQYYNGEERAKGNILERFSAQQFPDLHSELNLSSLELGDSALYFCASSVGQSETQYFGPGTRLLVL.

This clone has only a few counts. The rearrangement joins TRBV6-4 to TRBJ2-3; the match to TRBD2 covers 10 bases. Germline loops: CDR1 MRHNA, CDR2 SNTAGT. There are 15 residues in the CDR3. Losses at the gene ends were 6 bases for V and 1 base for J; bases not matched to a gene: 4. As DNA, the CDR3 is TGTGCCAGCAGCCTGCTAGCGGGGGGCACAGATACGCAGTATTTT. Its protein is CASSLLAGGTDTQYF.

This chain links TRBV9 with TRBJ2-1; D not certain. CDR3 length: 11 amino acids. Germline V lookup: CDR1 SGDLS, CDR2 YYNGEE. Trimming pared 2 bases from V and 8 bases from J, leaving 5 bases between. In DNA, the CDR3 is TGTGCCAGCAGCGTCGAGGATGAGCAGTTCTTC. It codes for CASSVEDEQFF.

CDR3: CASSGQGSPYGYTF. For the CDR3, the DNA is TGTGCCAGCAGTGGACAGGGGTCGCCCTATGGCTACACCTTC. The chain links TRBV27 to TRBJ1-2; 9 bases line up with TRBD1. The CDR3 has 14 residues. CDR1 MNHEY and CDR2 SMNVEV come from the germline V gene (reference sequence). Trimming removed 5 bases from V and 4 bases from J; junction bases left unmatched: 5.

This clone was seen only a few times. The chain recombines TRBV7-8 with TRBJ2-1; 7 bases map to TRBD2. Germline CDR1 is SGHVS and CDR2 is FQNEAQ. This CDR3 has 16 amino acids. Trimming cost V 4 bases and J 2 bases; bases outside gene matches: 8. The DNA of the CDR3 is TGTGCCAGCAGCTCCCGGGGGGAGACAACCTACAATGAGCAGTTCTTC. Its translation: CASSSRGETTYNEQFF.